This T cell receptor beta chain was captured in a study of T cell responses to AZD1222 COVID-19 vaccine. General observations from the study: Seropositive at baseline were only a handful of AZD1222 recipients.

On this clone itself: What it binds is unknown.

The table came from immunoSEQ multiplex PCR; TCRdb's copy has only in-frame clones and leaves some out. This table holds 70,000 to 95,000 clones, about 88% found once. V lost 0 bases and J lost 2, with 7 bases in between. Germline-derived CDR1 and CDR2 are SGHTA and FQGTGA. The CDR3 totals 14 residues. The TCR originated in an adult who received the AZD1222 COVID-19 vaccine. The chain employs TRBV7-3 and TRBJ1-1; D may be TRBD1 (5 bases). Sequenced here: peripheral blood, sampled 28 days after the second AZD1222 dose. The CDR3 region is CASSLTGVNTEAFF. The CDR3, as DNA: TGTGCCAGCAGCTTAACGGGGGTAAACACTGAAGCTTTCTTT.